This TCR beta chain was recovered during a study of shared clonotypes between healthy human individuals (dated by TCRdb to 2020 to 2021). About the investigation overall: The cohort comprised a couple of women and a few men aged 18 to 49 years. Blood TCR repertoires of a handful of healthy adults were deeply sequenced to estimate repertoire size and the extent of clonotype sharing between individuals. To increase sequencing depth and limit assay-specific biases, different laboratories used diverse techniques to prepare libraries and sequence TCR repertoires. For each donor, CD4 naive and CD4 memory were each given three plates, CD8 naive was given two plates, and CD8 memory was given one plate. Leukapheresis yielded between about 0.9 and 9.5 billion PBMCs per donor.

Using the deep immunoSEQ assay, multiplex PCR amplified TCR CDR3 regions from genomic DNA. Extracted genomic DNA from each cell subset was spread evenly across all wells of several immunoSEQ 96-well plates, with each plate serving as a replicate. Each replicate PCR for sorted subsets received around 200 ng genomic DNA, equal to 30,000 or so T cell genomes. Purified libraries were quantified with a Qubit 3.0 fluorometer, sized on a Bioanalyzer 2100, and re-quantified with the KAPA Library Quantification kit. A separate single-read 150-cycle Illumina NextSeq 550 flow cell was used to sequence each immunoSEQ 96-well plate. The authors' analysis ran thus. The immunoSEQ output contained only junctional sequences without quality scores, so filtering could not match that applied to full-length reads. To assign V/J genes and CDR3, sequences were annotated against IMGT germline references using PyIR, a Python wrapper for IgBLAST v1.9. Any read was removed if the V/J assignment was weak (E-value above 1e-6), the CDR3 was missing, or the read contained stop codons, out-of-frame junctions, or ambiguous translated residues. A V3J clonotype was defined by an identical inferred V gene, J gene, and CDR3 amino acid sequence. The percentage overlap between two repertoires was calculated by dividing the number of shared unique clonotypes by the size of the smaller repertoire. Repertoire richness was assessed with RTK rarefaction, the Chao1 estimator, and Recon v2.1 estimates of unobserved clonotypes. For all TCRbeta clonotypes obtained by the gDNA method from a few donors, generation probabilities were computed with OLGA. What TCRdb holds here is the immuneACCESS table cut down to in-frame rearrangements. Part of the clones is not present; checked against another copy, under half of the missing clones reflect an unresolved V gene, and the others are unexplained. V, J and clone size are those of that table, while D and trimming were read from the DNA. Recorded for this sample are more than 2 million clones; about 95% of them occurred a single time. The ten largest account for around 1.1% of the sample.

In regard to this clone: What antigen it recognizes has not been identified. The sample holds no much larger clone one base away, and base qualities are not on file.

Broad study findings and their caveats: Naive subsets generally had larger estimated clonotype richness than memory subsets. Sampling was restricted to blood, and TCR repertoires in tissues likely differ from the TCR repertoires found in blood. Rarefaction of sorted-subset datasets indicated incomplete sequencing despite the large sequencing depth. Based on pairwise subsampling, the degree of clonotype sharing among donors was expected to be affected by sequencing depth. Because the study included a small number of donors, the genetic and exposure-history diversity represented was limited. Compared with non-shared clonotypes, the clonotypes found in all four sorted-subset donors had higher generation probabilities. When a few donors were compared, the shared fraction of clonotypes was around 4.6% for naive CD4, about 4% for naive CD8, roughly 2.5% for memory CD4, and 0.35% to 0.5% for memory CD8.

The germline V gene sets CDR1 to SGHRS and CDR2 to YFSETQ. The CDR3 starts with the cysteine, ends with the phenylalanine, and has 13 residues. This entry keeps only the CDR3 DNA: 39 bases, framed from base 1. V loses 0 bases, J loses 5 bases, and the germline ends lie 8 bases apart. CD8 naive samples consisted of CD45RO-negative cells that were positively selected for CCR7, yielding a CD45RA+CCR7+ population without TemRA cells. The donors were healthy, HIV-negative adults with no recently reported acute infections or vaccinations. Only Caucasian adults living in Nashville, Tennessee, USA were represented among the donors. Blood was obtained by leukapheresis, after which PBMCs were separated by Ficoll-Histopaque density gradient centrifugation and cryopreserved in liquid nitrogen vapor phase. Analytical flow cytometry was used to check the purity and quantity of every magnetically sorted T cell population. Genomic DNA was isolated from every sorted fraction and measured by UV absorbance on a Nanodrop 2000c.

Sequences were obtained from naive CD8+ T cells sorted from blood. The cell subset or site label corresponds to: CD45RA+CCR7+. The sequence is built from TRBV5-1 and TRBJ2-5, with the D call perhaps TRBD1 or TRBD2, as 5 bases match in each case. This clonotype was sampled from a man aged 18-30 years in good health. The nucleotide sequence is given as TGCGCCAGCAGCTTGGAGGGGAGTGAGACCCAGTACTTC. This sequence encodes CASSLEGSETQYF.